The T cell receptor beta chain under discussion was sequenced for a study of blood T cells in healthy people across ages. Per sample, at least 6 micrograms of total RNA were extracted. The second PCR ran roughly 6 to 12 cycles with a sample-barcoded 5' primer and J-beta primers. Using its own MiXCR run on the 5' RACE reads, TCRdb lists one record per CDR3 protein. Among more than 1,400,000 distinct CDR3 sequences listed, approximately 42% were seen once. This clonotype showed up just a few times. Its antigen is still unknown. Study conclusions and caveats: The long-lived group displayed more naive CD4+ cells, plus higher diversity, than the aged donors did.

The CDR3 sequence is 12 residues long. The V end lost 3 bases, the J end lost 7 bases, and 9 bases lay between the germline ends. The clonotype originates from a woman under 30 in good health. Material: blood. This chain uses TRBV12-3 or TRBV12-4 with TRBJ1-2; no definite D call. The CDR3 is CASSLSKGGYTF. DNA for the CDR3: TGTGCCAGCAGTTTGAGTAAGGGTGGCTACACCTTC.